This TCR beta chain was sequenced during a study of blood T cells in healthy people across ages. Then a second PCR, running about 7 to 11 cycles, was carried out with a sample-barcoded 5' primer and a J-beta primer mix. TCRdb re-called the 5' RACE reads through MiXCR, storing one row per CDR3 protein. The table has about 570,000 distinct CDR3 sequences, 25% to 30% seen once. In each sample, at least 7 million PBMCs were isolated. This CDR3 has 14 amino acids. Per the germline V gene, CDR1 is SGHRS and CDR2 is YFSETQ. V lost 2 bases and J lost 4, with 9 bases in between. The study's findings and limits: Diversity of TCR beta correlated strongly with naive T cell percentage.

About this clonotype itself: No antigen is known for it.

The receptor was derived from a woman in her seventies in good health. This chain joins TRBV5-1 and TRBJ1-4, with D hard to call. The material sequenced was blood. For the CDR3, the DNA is TGCGCCAGCAGCTTCGGCAACAATAATGAAAAACTGTTTTTT. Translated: CASSFGNNNEKLFF.